The 14 T cell receptor beta chains listed next were all sequenced from one sample in a study of T cells after yellow fever vaccination. TCRdb fed the 5' RACE reads into MiXCR, producing one record per CDR3 protein. The sample holds about 320,000 distinct CDR3 sequences, about 10% seen once. The specimen comprised CD4+ T cells sorted from PBMCs, sampled 45 days after the yellow fever booster vaccination. The receptors shown here come from a man aged 18 to 30 who received the YFV17D yellow fever vaccine.

The J gene is TRBJ2-7, the V gene TRBV5-1; D gene uncertain. This CDR3 is built from 12 residues. The germline CDR1 and CDR2 sequences are SGHRS and YFSETQ. V lost 0 bases to trimming and J lost 4 bases, with 5 bases between them. Here the CDR3 DNA reads TGCGCCAGCAGCTTGGAGGGTTACGAGCAGTACGTC. This encodes CASSLEGYEQYV.

The chain recombines TRBV9 with TRBJ2-3, with 10 bases identical to TRBD2. Germline CDR1 is SGDLS and CDR2 is YYNGEE. This CDR3 has 16 amino acids. Unmatched junction bases numbered 3, after V lost 0 bases and J lost 2 bases. The DNA for the CDR3 is TGTGCCAGCAGCGTAGCTAGCGGGGGACACACAGATACGCAGTATTTT. As protein: CASSVASGGHTDTQYF.

This clonotype has more than one count but fewer than ten. The V call is TRBV5-1, the J call TRBJ2-1; TRBD2 might be the D (6 bases). CDR1 is SGHRS and CDR2 is YFSETQ in the germline V gene. Trimming stripped 4 bases from V and 0 bases from J, with 8 bases between. This CDR3 is built from 14 residues. CDR3 region: CASSVDYSYNEQFF. The DNA for the CDR3 is TGCGCCAGCAGCGTGGACTACTCCTACAATGAGCAGTTCTTC.

The genes are TRBV9 and TRBJ1-5, with D unclear. CDR3 length equals 14 residues. Trimming pared 4 bases from V and 6 bases from J, leaving 14 bases between. CDR1 is SGDLS and CDR2 is YYNGEE in the germline V gene. CDR3 amino acids: CASSPRIEGQPQHF. CDR3 nucleotides: TGTGCCAGCAGCCCCCGCATTGAAGGTCAGCCCCAGCATTTT.

The chain employs TRBV4-3 and TRBJ2-5, with TRBD2 identical over 15 bases. Germline CDR1 LGHNA, CDR2 YSLEER. The CDR3 loop spans 17 amino acids. Germline trimming cut 4 bases from V and 4 bases from J; bases unmatched to any gene: 7. This chain's CDR3 is CASSPGLAGGRGETQYF. The CDR3 region has the DNA TGCGCCAGCAGCCCCGGACTAGCGGGGGGGCGGGGAGAGACCCAGTACTTC.

In its sample, this clonotype was seen many times. The chain carries TRBV10-3 and TRBJ2-2, with D maybe TRBD1 (5 bases). V dropped 7 bases and J dropped 0 bases, with 9 bases sitting between them. CDR3 length: 14 residues. CDR1 and CDR2 (germline): ENHRY, SYGVKD. The CDR3 DNA reads TGTGCCATCAAAAGACAGCCGAACACCGGGGAGCTGTTTTTT. Translating it yields CAIKRQPNTGELFF.

This chain's CDR3 is CASSLGIGGSTDTQYF. CDR3 DNA sequence: TGTGCCAGCAGCTTAGGGATTGGGGGAAGCACAGATACGCAGTATTTT. The gene calls are TRBV7-3 and TRBJ2-3, with D perhaps being TRBD1 or TRBD2 (5 bases each). The germline V gene encodes CDR1 SGHTA and CDR2 FQGTGA. The CDR3 extends over 16 amino acids. Deletions cut 2 bases from V and 0 bases from J, with 12 bases between.

This clonotype was detected only a few times. The chain employs TRBV3-1 and TRBJ1-2, with 9 bases that match TRBD1. In germline, CDR1 is LGHDT, CDR2 YNNKEL (reference sequence). Trimming removed 5 bases from V and 7 bases from J; junction bases left unmatched: 14. The CDR3 extends over 16 amino acids. The CDR3 DNA is TGTGCCAGCAGCTCCTCCGCCTTACAGGGGGCGAGTGGCTACACCTTC. It yields the protein CASSSSALQGASGYTF.

This clonotype was seen many times. The rearrangement links TRBV6-2 or TRBV6-3 to TRBJ2-7; no firm D call. The germline gives CDR1 MNHEY, CDR2 SVGEGT. The CDR3 is 12 amino acids. Trimming took off 4 bases at V and 3 bases at J, with 7 bases between the two ends. CDR3 coding DNA: TGTGCCAGCAGTTTGGACGGCTACGAGCAGTACGTC. The encoded protein is CASSLDGYEQYV.

This clonotype was observed a handful of times. The rearrangement joins TRBV10-3 to TRBJ2-2; possible D gene TRBD2, 5 bases. V lost 9 bases to trimming and J lost 0 bases, with 11 bases between them. The V gene's germline CDR1 is ENHRY and CDR2 SYGVKD. The CDR3 spans 14 residues. The CDR3 nucleotides read TGTGCCATTGGGGAGCTACCGAACACCGGGGAGCTGTTTTTT. This encodes CAIGELPNTGELFF.

This clonotype came up a few times. The gene calls are TRBV10-3 and TRBJ2-5; a weak D match, TRBD1 (5 bases). Germline-derived CDR1 and CDR2 are ENHRY and SYGVKD. CDR3 length: 13 residues. The V gene lost 7 bases and the J gene lost 1 base, with 10 bases spanning the gap. In nucleotides, the CDR3 is TGTGCCATCACCCCAGGGCCCCAAGAGACCCAGTACTTC. It translates to CAITPGPQETQYF.

This clonotype has just a few counts. The V gene is TRBV28, the J gene TRBJ2-1; D is undetermined. The V gene lost 1 base and the J gene lost 10 bases, with 5 bases spanning the gap. Per the germline V gene, CDR1 is MDHEN and CDR2 is SYDVKM. The CDR3 has 11 residues. This CDR3 reads CASSLLSEQFF. Here the CDR3 DNA reads TGTGCCAGCAGTTTATTGTCAGAGCAGTTCTTC.

This clonotype has just a few counts. V gene TRBV5-1 combines with J gene TRBJ2-5, with 7 positions matching TRBD2. CDR3 length equals 16 residues. V lost 4 bases, J lost 1 base, and 10 bases stayed unmatched. Germline lookup yields CDR1 SGHRS and CDR2 YFSETQ. DNA for the CDR3: TGCGCCAGCAGCCTGGGGTTAAGGGAGGGCCAAGAGACCCAGTACTTC. The encoded protein is CASSLGLREGQETQYF. Complete variable domain (other parts from reference TRBV5-1 and TRBJ2-5): KAGVTQTPRYLIKTRGQQVTLSCSPISGHRSVSWYQQTPGQGLQFLFEYFSETQRNKGNFPGRFSGRQFSNSRSEMNVSTLELGDSALYLCASSLGLREGQETQYFGPGTRLLVL.

This clonotype has ten or more counts. The V call is TRBV5-1, the J call TRBJ2-5; possibly TRBD1 for D (7 bases). There are 14 residues in the CDR3. Germline CDR1 SGHRS, CDR2 YFSETQ. V shed 4 bases and J shed 1 base, with 11 bases lying between them. Written as DNA, the CDR3 is TGCGCCAGCAGCCCTCAGGGGGGCCAAGAGACCCAGTACTTC. It specifies CASSPQGGQETQYF.